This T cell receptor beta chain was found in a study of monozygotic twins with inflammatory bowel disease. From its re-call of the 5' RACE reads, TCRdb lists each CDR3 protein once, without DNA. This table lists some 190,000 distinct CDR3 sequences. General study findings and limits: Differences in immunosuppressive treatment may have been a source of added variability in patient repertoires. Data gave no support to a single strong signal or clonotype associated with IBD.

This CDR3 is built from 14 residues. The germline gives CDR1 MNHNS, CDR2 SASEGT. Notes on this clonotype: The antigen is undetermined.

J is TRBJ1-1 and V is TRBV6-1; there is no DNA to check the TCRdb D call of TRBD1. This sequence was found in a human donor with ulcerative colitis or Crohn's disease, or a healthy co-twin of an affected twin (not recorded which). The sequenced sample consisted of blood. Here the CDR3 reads CASSATGSNTEAFF.